This T cell receptor beta chain was identified during a study of HIV-infected patients and healthy controls. The study's findings and limits: Untreated HIV+ repertoires had roughly threefold fewer distinct CDR3s and lower Shannon diversity than healthy controls.

500 ng RNA was reverse transcribed with alpha and beta constant-region primers. Each of the alpha and beta chains got its own library through chain-specific third strand synthesis with indices. From the 5' RACE reads, TCRdb called clonotypes with MiXCR, one entry per CDR3 protein. This sample has roughly 17,000 distinct CDR3 sequences, with 4.5% to 7% found just once. The repertoire came from unfractionated whole blood and reflected all unsorted peripheral T cells. In the case of this clonotype: The target antigen is unknown. A much larger clonotype is one base distant, so this may be a read error.

The germline V gene has CDR1 MGHDK and CDR2 SYGVNS. CDR3 length equals 14 residues. V shed 5 bases and J shed 8 bases, with 13 bases lying between them. The V gene is TRBV25-1, the J gene TRBJ1-6; no clear D gene. The clonotype was recovered from an adult in good health. The sample comprised blood. The CDR3 region has the DNA TGTGCCAGCAGTCGGTCCTACGAGCATTCACCCCTCCACTTT. Protein sequence: CASSRSYEHSPLHF.